Shown below are 26 T cell receptor beta chains from a single sample sequenced in a study of T cells in Graves' hyperthyroidism and ophthalmopathy. Researchers amplified the TCR beta CDR3 regions from RNA transcripts. A set of HTBI primers served as the primers for a first-round RT-PCR of the TCR CDR3. TCRdb redid the calling of the multiplex PCR reads with MiXCR, one entry per CDR3 protein. Altogether roughly 500,000 distinct CDR3 sequences are present, about half being singletons, with the ten largest covering around 17%. Sequenced input: peripheral blood or thyroid tissue (not recorded which). These receptor sequences come from an adult woman with Graves' disease, either hyperthyroidism or ophthalmopathy (not recorded which).

The gene calls are TRBV19 and TRBJ1-5; weak D call: TRBD1 (5 bases). Germline V gene data show CDR1 as LNHDA and CDR2 as SQIVND (reference sequence). Trimming stripped 8 bases from V and 1 base from J, with 9 bases between. The CDR3 covers 13 residues. The CDR3 region has the DNA TGTGCCAGTGTCCAGGGAAGCAATCAGCCCCAGCATTTT. Encoded protein: CASVQGSNQPQHF.

In its sample, this clonotype was seen once. V is TRBV25-1 and J is TRBJ1-5; a possible D gene is TRBD1 (6 bases). V was shortened by 1 base and J by 0 bases, with 10 bases between the two germline ends. The CDR3 covers 16 residues. The germline CDR1 and CDR2 sequences are MGHDK and SYGVNS. The CDR3 region has the DNA TGTGCCAGCAGTGAATCGGGGACAAATAGCAATCAGCCCCAGCATTTT. Protein: CASSESGTNSNQPQHF.

For this clonotype: This sequence may be a read error, since a much larger clone differs from it by one base. The J gene is TRBJ2-5, the V gene TRBV7-6; 8 bases line up with TRBD1. The germline V gene encodes CDR1 SGHVS and CDR2 FNYEAQ. The J segment lost 6 bases and the V segment lost 4 bases, leaving 10 bases of the junction unmatched. This CDR3 has 15 amino acids. The CDR3 nucleotides read TGTGCCAGCAGCTACACAGGGGGACCCCCGAAGACCCAGTACTTC. Its translation is CASSYTGGPPKTQYF. Using reference TRBV7-6 and TRBJ2-5 for the parts outside the CDR3, the full variable domain is GAGVSQSPRYKVTKRGQDVALRCDPISGHVSLYWYRQALGQGPEFLTYFNYEAQQDKSGLPNDRFSAERPEGSISTLTIQRTEQRDSAMYRCASSYTGGPPKTQYFGPGTRLLVL.

V and J are TRBV28 and TRBJ2-7, with a weak D call TRBD1 (5 bases). The CDR3 is 14 residues long. The V gene lost 2 bases and the J gene lost 1 base, with 9 bases spanning the gap. CDR1 MDHEN and CDR2 SYDVKM come from the germline V gene. The CDR3 region has the DNA TGTGCCAGCAGTTTAGGGGCAGAGTCCTACGAGCAGTACTTC. This encodes CASSLGAESYEQYF.

This clonotype was counted at least ten times. The chain uses TRBV30 and TRBJ1-6; D is undetermined. Germline V lookup: CDR1 GTSNPN, CDR2 SVGIG (reference sequence). The V and J ends lost 0 bases and 3 bases respectively, with 3 bases between them. This CDR3 contains 13 residues. CDR3 DNA sequence: TGTGCCTGGAGTGTGGGCTATAATTCACCCCTCCACTTT. Encoded protein: CAWSVGYNSPLHF.

The chain has TRBV29-1 and TRBJ2-5; 13 bases are a match to TRBD2. The DNA end favors TRBJ2-7, so the J call may be wrong. This CDR3 has 15 residues. Germline-derived CDR1 and CDR2 are SQVTM and ANQGSEA. The CDR3 loop is CSVETGLAGVHEQYF. As DNA, the CDR3 is TGCAGCGTGGAAACCGGACTAGCGGGAGTCCACGAGCAGTACTTC.

At least ten counts were recorded for this clonotype. The rearrangement joins TRBV6-5 to TRBJ1-4, with D perhaps TRBD1 (6 bases). Germline assignment: CDR1 MNHEY and CDR2 SVGAGI. Trimming removed 6 bases at V and 0 bases at J, with 11 bases between. This CDR3 spans 15 amino acids. The CDR3 loop reads CASRDRSSTNEKLFF. In DNA form, the CDR3 reads TGTGCCAGCAGGGACAGATCATCAACTAATGAAAAACTGTTTTTT.

This chain uses TRBV29-1 with TRBJ2-7; the D is unclear. The CDR3 totals 12 residues. CDR1 is SQVTM and CDR2 is ANQGSEA in the germline V gene. V shed 4 bases and J shed 3 bases, with 10 bases lying between them. This chain's CDR3 is CSVGEIYYEQYF. CDR3 nucleotide sequence: TGCAGCGTTGGAGAGATTTACTACGAGCAGTACTTC.

DNA of the CDR3: TGTGCCATCAGTGAGGGGGGACAGAACTCTGGAAACACCATATATTTT. Protein: CAISEGGQNSGNTIYF. This chain joins TRBV10-3 and TRBJ1-3, with 7 bases that match TRBD1. The V segment lost 2 bases and the J segment 0 bases; nucleotides outside the gene matches: 4. The CDR3 covers 16 residues. Germline lookup yields CDR1 ENHRY and CDR2 SYGVKD.

This clonotype was detected many times. J is TRBJ2-7 and V is TRBV7-2; D call uncertain. V was pared by 1 base and J by 4 bases, with 8 bases between. The CDR3 contains 13 residues. Germline assignment: CDR1 SGHTA and CDR2 FQGNSA. The CDR3 spells CASSLEAEYEQYF. In DNA form, the CDR3 reads TGTGCCAGCAGCTTAGAGGCCGAGTACGAGCAGTACTTC.

This sequence joins TRBV20-1 and TRBJ1-5, with D unclear. Germline V gene lookup returns CDR1 DFQATT and CDR2 SNEGSKA (reference sequence). The CDR3 is made up of 20 amino acids. V lost 4 bases and J lost 0, with 28 bases in between. CDR3 in DNA: TGCAGTGCTACCTCTAGCGGATGGGCCTTCGAGCTTAATAGCAATCAGCCCCAGCATTTT. Amino acids: CSATSSGWAFELNSNQPQHF.

This clonotype was observed many times. The chain combines TRBV7-2 with TRBJ1-4; D gene ambiguous. V dropped 5 bases and J dropped 7 bases, with 11 bases sitting between them. Per germline, CDR1 SGHTA and CDR2 FQGNSA. The CDR3 loop spans 13 amino acids. CDR3 nucleotides: TGTGCCAGCAGCATCCATCACCCTGAAAAACTGTTTTTT. Amino acid sequence: CASSIHHPEKLFF.

This rearrangement joins TRBV11-2 to TRBJ1-5, with D perhaps TRBD1 (5 bases). The V end lost 6 bases, the J end lost 14 bases, and 23 bases lay between the germline ends. The length of the CDR3 is 14 residues. CDR1 SGHAT and CDR2 FQNNGV come from the germline V gene. DNA for the CDR3: TGTGCCAGCAGTCGAGCGGGACGGCAATCCTACGAGCATTTT. It specifies CASSRAGRQSYEHF.

The J gene is TRBJ1-6, the V gene TRBV28; D is possibly TRBD1 (6 bases). This CDR3 is 15 amino acids long. Germline CDR1 reads MDHEN; CDR2 reads SYDVKM. V dropped 6 bases and J dropped 6 bases, with 15 bases sitting between them. The CDR3 loop reads CASRDPRGFNSPLHF. The DNA of the CDR3 is TGTGCCAGCAGGGACCCAAGGGGGTTTAATTCACCCCTCCACTTT. The full variable domain, its missing parts supplied by reference TRBV28 and TRBJ1-6, is DVKVTQSSRYLVKRTGEKVFLECVQDMDHENMFWYRQDPGLGLRLIYFSYDVKMKEKGDIPEGYSVSREKKERFSLILESASTNQTSMYLCASRDPRGFNSPLHFGNGTRLTVT.

This chain connects TRBV7-3 to TRBJ2-5; possibly TRBD1 for D (5 bases). CDR1 is SGHTA, CDR2 FQGTGA, per germline. V was clipped by 2 bases and J by 3 bases, with 10 bases between them. The CDR3 runs 14 residues. This CDR3 is CASSLGAKKETQYF. CDR3 nucleotide sequence: TGTGCCAGCAGCTTAGGGGCCAAAAAAGAGACCCAGTACTTC.

This clonotype was detected only a few times. V usage is TRBV18 and J usage is TRBJ1-1; unclear D gene. The V end lost 2 bases, the J end lost 7 bases, and 5 bases lay between the germline ends. Germline V gene data show CDR1 as KGHSH and CDR2 as LQKENI. The CDR3 contains 11 residues. The CDR3 sequence: CASSPGIEAFF. DNA for the CDR3: TGTGCCAGCTCACCAGGGATTGAAGCTTTCTTT.

In this sample, this clonotype turned up many times. The chain is built from TRBV4-1 and TRBJ2-5; D tentatively reads TRBD1 or TRBD2 (5 bases each). Trimming stripped 4 bases from V and 1 base from J, with 13 bases between. Per the germline V gene, CDR1 is MGHRA and CDR2 is YSYEKL. The CDR3 has 15 residues. CDR3 amino acids: CASSRNRGPQETQYF. The CDR3 region has the DNA TGCGCCAGCAGCCGAAACCGGGGACCCCAAGAGACCCAGTACTTC.

The chain uses TRBV28 and TRBJ1-1; TRBD1 might be the D (6 bases). In germline, CDR1 is MDHEN, CDR2 SYDVKM. V was clipped by 6 bases and J by 2 bases, with 10 bases between them. CDR3 length equals 13 residues. CDR3 loop: CASRIQGNTEAFF. Here the CDR3 DNA reads TGTGCCAGCAGGATACAGGGAAACACTGAAGCTTTCTTT.

This clonotype has at least ten counts. The chain has TRBV7-9 and TRBJ2-7; tentatively, D is TRBD2 (6 bases). The germline V gene encodes CDR1 SEHNR and CDR2 FQNEAQ (reference sequence). With 1 base removed from V and 6 bases from J, the gap between germline ends came to 16 bases. The CDR3 is made up of 15 amino acids. The CDR3 region has the DNA TGTGCCAGCAGCTTAGTGCCTCCTCCCGGGGGCGAGCAGTACTTC. Its protein is CASSLVPPPGGEQYF. Combining the CDR3 with reference TRBV7-9 and TRBJ2-7 gives the whole variable domain DTGVSQNPRHKITKRGQNVTFRCDPISEHNRLYWYRQTLGQGPEFLTYFQNEAQLEKSRLLSDRFSAERPKGSFSTLEIQRTEQGDSAMYLCASSLVPPPGGEQYFGPGTRLTVT.

The chain is built from TRBV2 and TRBJ2-1, with D perhaps matching TRBD2 (6 bases). CDR1 is SNHLY, CDR2 FYNNEI, per germline. The CDR3 has 13 amino acids. Between the trimmed V and J ends, which lost 11 bases and 6 bases, there was a span of 17 bases. CDR3 DNA sequence: TGTGCCGGGGGACTTGGCGCGGTCAATGAGCAGTTCTTC. It codes for CAGGLGAVNEQFF.

This clonotype was found a few times. This rearrangement joins TRBV29-1 to TRBJ1-2; D not resolved. CDR1 is SQVTM, CDR2 ANQGSEA, per germline. The CDR3 runs 9 residues. V lost 0 bases and J 8 bases, leaving 1 base between the germline ends. CDR3 loop: CSVEEGYTF. CDR3 DNA: TGCAGCGTTGAAGAAGGCTACACCTTC.

Many counts were recorded for this clonotype. The V gene is TRBV5-4, the J gene TRBJ2-5; D is possibly TRBD1 or TRBD2 (5 bases each). This CDR3 is 14 amino acids long. Germline V gene sequence: CDR1 SGHNT, CDR2 YYREEE (reference sequence). The V end lost 5 bases, the J end lost 1 base, and 12 bases lay between the germline ends. This CDR3 reads CASSLQDSQETQYF. The CDR3 DNA reads TGTGCCAGCAGTCTACAGGACTCCCAAGAGACCCAGTACTTC.

In its sample, this clonotype was seen many times. The chain combines TRBV20-1 with TRBJ2-7; the D is unclear. Between the trimmed V and J ends, which lost 0 bases and 6 bases, there was a span of 12 bases. The V gene's germline CDR1 is DFQATT and CDR2 SNEGSKA (reference sequence). The CDR3 runs to 13 residues. CDR3 sequence (DNA): TGCAGTGCTAGAGACGTATCACTGGTCGAGCAGTACTTC. Protein product: CSARDVSLVEQYF.

With respect to this clonotype: One end of the junction does not line up with germline, which may come from a read error. The V call is TRBV11-2, the J call TRBJ2-7; the match to TRBD2 covers 7 bases. Per germline, CDR1 SGHAT and CDR2 FQNNGV. The CDR3 spans 12 residues. The CDR3 DNA sequence: TGTGTCAGCAGCTCCGGGGGGATGATGCAGTACTTC. This codes for CVSSSGGMMQYF.

The V gene is TRBV6-5, the J gene TRBJ1-3; 7 bases align to TRBD1. The germline gives CDR1 MNHEY, CDR2 SVGAGI. J lost 4 bases, V lost 0 bases, and 3 bases had no gene match. CDR3 length: 15 residues. CDR3: CASSYSTGFGNTIYF. The CDR3 coding sequence is TGTGCCAGCAGTTACTCGACAGGGTTCGGAAACACCATATATTTT.

The rearrangement uses TRBV19 and TRBJ2-7; D is possibly TRBD1 (5 bases). Germline loops: CDR1 LNHDA, CDR2 SQIVND (reference sequence). Trimming took 5 bases from V and 0 from J, leaving 14 bases between them. This CDR3 is built from 15 residues. The CDR3 reads CASSPLGQTSYEQYF. CDR3 DNA: TGTGCCAGTAGTCCCCTGGGGCAGACCTCCTACGAGCAGTACTTC.